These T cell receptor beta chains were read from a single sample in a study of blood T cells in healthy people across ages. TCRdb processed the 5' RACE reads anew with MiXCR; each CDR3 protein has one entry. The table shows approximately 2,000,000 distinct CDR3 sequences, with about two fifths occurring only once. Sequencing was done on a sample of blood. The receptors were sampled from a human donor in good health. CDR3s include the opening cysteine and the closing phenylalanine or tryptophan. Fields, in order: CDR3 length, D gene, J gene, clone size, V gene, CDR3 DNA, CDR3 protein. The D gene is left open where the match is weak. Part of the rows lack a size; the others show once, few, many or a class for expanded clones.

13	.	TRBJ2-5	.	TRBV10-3	TGTGCCATCAGTGCCGGTTATCAAGAGACCCAGTACTTC	CAISAGYQETQYF
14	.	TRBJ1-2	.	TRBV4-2	TGTGCCAGCAGCCAAGAGGGGCGGAGTGATGGCTACACCTTC	CASSQEGRSDGYTF
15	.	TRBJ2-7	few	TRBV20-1	TGCAGTGCTAGAGATCAACGGACGCCGACCCACGAGCAGTACTTC	CSARDQRTPTHEQYF
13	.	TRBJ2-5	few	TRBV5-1	TGCGCCAGCAGCTCAGGAGTGGGGGAAGAGCAGTACTTC	CASSSGVGEEQYF
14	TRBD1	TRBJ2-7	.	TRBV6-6	TGTGCCAGCAGCCGCCAGGGGGCGAACTGCGAGCAGTACTTC	CASSRQGANCEQYF
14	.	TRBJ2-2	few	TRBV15	TGTGCCACCAGCAGAGATTTAGTGCCCGGGGAGCTGTTTTTT	CATSRDLVPGELFF
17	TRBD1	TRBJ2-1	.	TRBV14	TGTGCCAGCAGCCAAGTGATTTCAGGGGGCGTCTACAATGAGCAGTTCTTC	CASSQVISGGVYNEQFF
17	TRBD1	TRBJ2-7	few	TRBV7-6	TGTGCCAGCAGCTACGCACCGGGACAGGTAGGCGGATACGAGCAGTACTTC	CASSYAPGQVGGYEQYF
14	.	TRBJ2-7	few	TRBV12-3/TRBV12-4	TGTGCCAGCAGGGAGCGGGCCCACTCCTACGAGCAGTACTTC	CASRERAHSYEQYF
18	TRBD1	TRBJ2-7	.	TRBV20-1	TGCAGTGCTAGTACCCGCGGACAGGGGACAGCGGGGTACTACGAGCAGTACTTC	CSASTRGQGTAGYYEQYF
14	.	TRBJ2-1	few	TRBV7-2	TGTGCCAGCAGAGGGGTGTTTTCCTACAATGAGCAGTTCTTC	CASRGVFSYNEQFF
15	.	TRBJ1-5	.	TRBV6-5	TGTGCCAGCAGCTCCCACGGGGGGCTCAATCAGCCCCAGCATTTT	CASSSHGGLNQPQHF
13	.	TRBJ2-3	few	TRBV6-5	TGTGCCACTACGGGGGGCGGATTGGATACGCAGTATTTT	CATTGGGLDTQYF
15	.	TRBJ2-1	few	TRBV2	TGTGCCAGCAGTGAACTCTCCAGCTCCTACAATGAGCAGTTCTTC	CASSELSSSYNEQFF
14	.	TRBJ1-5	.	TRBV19	TGTGCCAGTAGTACCCAGGACGGGAATCAGCCCCAGCATTTT	CASSTQDGNQPQHF
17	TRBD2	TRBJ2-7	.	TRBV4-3	TGCGCCAGCAGCCAAGACCTTAGCGGGGGCGCCTCCTACGAGCAGTACTTC	CASSQDLSGGASYEQYF
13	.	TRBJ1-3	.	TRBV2	TGTGCCAGCAGTCCGAACTCTGGAAACACCATATATTTT	CASSPNSGNTIYF
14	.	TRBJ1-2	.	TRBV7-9	TGTGCCAGCAGTACCGGGGTAACCCGTCGTGGCTACACCTTC	CASSTGVTRRGYTF
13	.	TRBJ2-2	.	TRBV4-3	TGCGCCAGCAGCCAAGAGCTCGGGAGGGAGCTGTTTTTT	CASSQELGRELFF
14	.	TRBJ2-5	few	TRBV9	TGTGCCAGCAGTAGGGCAGGCCGCCAAGAGACCCAGTACTTC	CASSRAGRQETQYF
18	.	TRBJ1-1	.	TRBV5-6	TGTGCCAGCAGCTTGGGGGTGGGCCCGTCACCCGAAAACACTGAAGCTTTCTTT	CASSLGVGPSPENTEAFF
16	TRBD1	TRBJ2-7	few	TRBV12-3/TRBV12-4	TGTGCCAGTAGTTCGACCCACGGGACAGGACCCTACGAGCAGTACTTC	CASSSTHGTGPYEQYF
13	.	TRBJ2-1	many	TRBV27	TGTGCCAGCAGTTTACTGCTCGGGAATGAGCAGTTCTTC	CASSLLLGNEQFF
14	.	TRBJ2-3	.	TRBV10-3	TGTGCCATCCTCGGAGAGAAGGGCACAGATACGCAGTATTTT	CAILGEKGTDTQYF
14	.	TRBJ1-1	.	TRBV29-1	TGCAGCGTTCCCATGGGGGGCTTGAACACTGAAGCTTTCTTT	CSVPMGGLNTEAFF
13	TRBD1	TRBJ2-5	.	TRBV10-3	TGTGCCATCAGGCGGGACAGGGGAGTGACCCAGTACTTC	CAIRRDRGVTQYF
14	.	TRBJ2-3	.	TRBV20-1	TGCAGTGCGGGGGAAGGGGGGCGCACAGATACGCAGTATTTT	CSAGEGGRTDTQYF
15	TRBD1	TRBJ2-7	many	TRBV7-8	TGTGCCAGCAGCCCCCCGGGACAGGGGTCGGGAGAGCAGTACTTC	CASSPPGQGSGEQYF
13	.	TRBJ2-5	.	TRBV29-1	TGCAGCGTTGCTAGCAGGCCCTCGGGAGAGCAGTACTTC	CSVASRPSGEQYF
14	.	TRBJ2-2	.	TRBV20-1	TGCAGTGCTAGAGGTGTAGGGAACACCGGGGAGCTGTTTTTT	CSARGVGNTGELFF
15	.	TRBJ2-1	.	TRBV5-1	TGCGCCAGCAGGGTGCTGGGGACACCGGACAATGAGCAGTTCTTC	CASRVLGTPDNEQFF
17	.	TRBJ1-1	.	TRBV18	TGTGCCAGCTCACCAACAATGGGGGGAACTTTGAACACTGAAGCTTTCTTT	CASSPTMGGTLNTEAFF